One sample yielded the 19 T cell receptor beta chains listed below, sequenced in a study of cytomegalovirus exposure and HLA in healthy donors. Researchers ran the PCR with 60 Vbeta and 13 Jbeta primers. Sequencing was performed with immunoSEQ multiplex PCR; in TCRdb, only in-frame clones are kept and a portion is missing. Of about 140,000 clones in the sample, 80% were seen once. The sample was PBMCs. The receptors were sampled from a woman aged 40 to 49 in good health and CMV-seronegative.

The V call is TRBV28, the J call TRBJ2-7; D perhaps matches TRBD1 (6 bases). CDR3 length: 13 residues. The V gene lost 6 bases and the J gene lost 1 base, with 10 bases spanning the gap. Germline assignment: CDR1 MDHEN and CDR2 SYDVKM. The CDR3 DNA reads as TGTGCCAGCAGACTACAGGGTTCCTACGAGCAGTACTTC. Amino acid sequence: CASRLQGSYEQYF.

V usage is TRBV4-1 and J usage is TRBJ2-7; TRBD1 matches 7 bases. With 3 bases clipped from V and 3 bases from J, the junction kept 8 bases outside the gene matches. The CDR3 has 15 amino acids. Germline V gene sequence: CDR1 MGHRA, CDR2 YSYEKL. The DNA for the CDR3 is TGCGCCAGCAGCCACCTCCGGGACAGCTTCTACGAGCAGTACTTC. This encodes CASSHLRDSFYEQYF.

The chain joins TRBV14 to TRBJ2-5; D is uncertain. Germline V lookup: CDR1 SGHDN, CDR2 FVKESK. Trimming took off 3 bases at V and 7 bases at J, with 12 bases between the two ends. The CDR3 is made up of 13 amino acids. The CDR3 DNA reads as TGTGCCAGCAGCCAGACCCAATCGGGGACCCAGTACTTC. Protein product: CASSQTQSGTQYF.

The chain joins TRBV5-1 to TRBJ2-5; TRBD1 matches 8 bases. The CDR3 is 16 amino acids. CDR1 is SGHRS, CDR2 YFSETQ, per germline. The ends lost 7 bases at V and 3 bases at J; junction bases unmatched: 14. CDR3 nucleotide sequence: TGCGCCAGCCGGCGGCTAGCCTTGGACAGGGAAGAGACCCAGTACTTC. Amino acid sequence: CASRRLALDREETQYF.

The genes are TRBV7-3 and TRBJ1-2, with TRBD1 matching over 8 bases. In germline, CDR1 is SGHTA, CDR2 FQGTGA. Trimming took 2 bases from V and 4 from J; bases not matched to a gene: 6. CDR3 length equals 15 residues. The CDR3 coding sequence is TGTGCCAGCAGCTTACTCGCAGGGGGCTCCTATGGCTACACCTTC. Translated: CASSLLAGGSYGYTF.

The chain is built from TRBV4-1 and TRBJ1-1; possibly TRBD1 for D (6 bases). Germline V gives CDR1 MGHRA, CDR2 YSYEKL. CDR3 length: 14 residues. Deletions cut 3 bases from V and 1 base from J, with 9 bases between. The CDR3 DNA reads as TGCGCCAGCAGCCATCAGGACAGGAACACTGAAGCTTTCTTT. Protein: CASSHQDRNTEAFF.

The V and J genes are TRBV11-2 and TRBJ2-7, with 9 nucleotides matching TRBD1. The J segment lost 0 bases and the V segment lost 3 bases, leaving 3 bases of the junction unmatched. This CDR3 has 15 residues. Per germline, CDR1 SGHAT and CDR2 FQNNGV. The CDR3 here is CASSFDRGSSYEQYF. The CDR3 bases are TGTGCCAGCAGCTTCGACAGGGGGAGCTCCTACGAGCAGTACTTC.

V is TRBV4-2 and J is TRBJ2-2, with 8 bases fitting TRBD2. V lost 0 bases to trimming and J lost 2 bases; unmatched junction nucleotides: 5. CDR1 LGHNA and CDR2 YNFKEQ come from the germline V gene. This CDR3 is built from 17 residues. CDR3 residues: CASSQDGAGENTGELFF. The CDR3 nucleotides are TGTGCCAGCAGCCAAGATGGAGCGGGGGAAAACACCGGGGAGCTGTTTTTT.

The sample holds a few counts of this clone. The chain carries TRBV4-2 and TRBJ2-1; TRBD1 might be the D (5 bases). Between the trimmed V and J ends, which lost 1 base and 9 bases, there was a span of 10 bases. Germline V gene data show CDR1 as LGHNA and CDR2 as YNFKEQ. The CDR3 contains 13 residues. CDR3 in DNA: TGTGCCAGCAGCCAAGTTGGCAGGGTTGAGCAGTTCTTC. Protein sequence: CASSQVGRVEQFF.

The chain couples TRBV5-4 to TRBJ2-3, with 9 bases identical to TRBD2. V was pared by 7 bases and J by 1 base, with 4 bases of the junction left unmatched. The CDR3 runs to 14 residues. The V gene's germline CDR1 is SGHNT and CDR2 YYREEE (reference sequence). The CDR3: CASGAGGRTDTQYF. The CDR3 coding sequence is TGTGCCAGCGGAGCGGGGGGACGCACAGATACGCAGTATTTT.

This clone has a handful of counts. The rearrangement links TRBV11-3 to TRBJ2-1, with a tentative D call TRBD1 (7 bases). V gave up 1 base and J gave up 4 bases, with 11 bases separating them. Per the germline V gene, CDR1 is SGHNT and CDR2 is YENEEA. The CDR3 runs 15 residues. The CDR3 coding sequence is TGTGCCAGCAGCTTAGGGGCAGGGGGGTACAATGAGCAGTTCTTC. Translated, it gives CASSLGAGGYNEQFF.

This rearrangement joins TRBV4-1 to TRBJ2-7; TRBD1 matches 8 bases. V was pared by 1 base and J by 4 bases, with 18 bases of the junction left unmatched. The germline V gene has CDR1 MGHRA and CDR2 YSYEKL. The CDR3 contains 19 residues. CDR3 nucleotide sequence: TGCGCCAGCAGCCAAGGGGGAGGAAAGTCGACAGGGGCAGGGTACGAGCAGTACTTC. Its translation is CASSQGGGKSTGAGYEQYF.

The chain recombines TRBV19 with TRBJ2-3; tentatively, D is TRBD2 (6 bases). This CDR3 spans 14 amino acids. The V and J ends lost 4 bases and 1 base respectively, with 9 bases between them. Per the germline V gene, CDR1 is LNHDA and CDR2 is SQIVND (reference sequence). CDR3 residues: CASSRRGRTDTQYF. As DNA, the CDR3 is TGTGCCAGTAGTAGGAGGGGTCGCACAGATACGCAGTATTTT.

This rearrangement joins TRBV7-9 to TRBJ2-7; 7 nucleotides agree with TRBD2. CDR3 size: 15 residues. Per the germline V gene, CDR1 is SEHNR and CDR2 is FQNEAQ (reference sequence). V was pared by 5 bases and J by 3 bases, with 10 bases of the junction left unmatched. CDR3 DNA sequence: TGTGCCAGCAGCCCCCGGGACTACCCCCACTACGAGCAGTACTTC. This encodes CASSPRDYPHYEQYF.

The chain employs TRBV23-1 and TRBJ1-2; D uncertain. TRBV23-1 falls under the ORF class, with uncertain function. The CDR3 has 14 residues. V lost 3 bases and J lost 2, with 10 bases in between. In DNA form, the CDR3 reads TGCGCCAGCAGTCACGCGGGCTCAAACTATGGCTACACCTTC. This sequence encodes CASSHAGSNYGYTF.

The V gene is TRBV10-3, the J gene TRBJ2-1; TRBD1 agrees at 8 bases. Per germline, CDR1 ENHRY and CDR2 SYGVKD. The J segment lost 6 bases and the V segment lost 2 bases, leaving 3 bases of the junction unmatched. The length of the CDR3 is 14 residues. The DNA of the CDR3 is TGTGCCATCAGTGAGGGACAGGGTCTCAATGAGCAGTTCTTC. Amino acid sequence: CAISEGQGLNEQFF.

The chain recombines TRBV2 with TRBJ2-3, with 7 bases fitting TRBD2. Germline trimming cut 4 bases from V and 1 base from J; bases unmatched to any gene: 2. In germline, CDR1 is SNHLY, CDR2 FYNNEI. The CDR3 consists of 14 residues. CDR3 region: CASSGLAGTDTQYF. In DNA, the CDR3 is TGTGCCAGCAGTGGCCTAGCGGGCACAGATACGCAGTATTTT. Supplemented by reference TRBV2 and TRBJ2-3, the full variable domain reads EPEVTQTPSHQVTQMGQEVILRCVPISNHLYFYWYRQILGQKVEFLVSFYNNEISEKSEIFDDQFSVERPDGSNFTLKIRSTKLEDSAMYFCASSGLAGTDTQYFGPGTRLTVL.

V is TRBV28 and J is TRBJ2-7; 7 bases fit TRBD2. The germline V gene encodes CDR1 MDHEN and CDR2 SYDVKM. The CDR3 loop spans 13 amino acids. CDR3 sequence reads: CASSPTLGGEARV. CDR3 nucleotide sequence: TGTGCCAGCAGCCCGACCCTGGGGGGGGAGGCTAGGGTC.

The CDR3 DNA reads as TGTGCCAGCAGCCTAGCGGGAGTAGAAGAGACCCAGTACTTC. Translated, it gives CASSLAGVEETQYF. This sequence joins TRBV6-5 and TRBJ2-5; 10 positions agree with TRBD2. Germline V CDR1 and CDR2: MNHEY, SVGAGI. With V trimmed by 6 bases and J by 3 bases, 4 bases remained unmatched. This CDR3 has 14 residues.